This T cell receptor beta chain was sequenced in a study of shared clonotypes between healthy human individuals. Study-wide findings and caveats: Read depth was anticipated to influence clonotype sharing among donors. The study found lower generation probabilities in non-shared clonotypes than in those shared by all four donors.

Sequenced by immunoSEQ multiplex PCR; TCRdb stores in-frame clones only, minus some. The sample includes 980,000 or so clones, about 80% of them seen just once. In regard to this clone: The antigen is undetermined. Distinct nucleotide sequences in the sample also encode this CDR3.

Deletions cut 4 bases from V and 0 bases from J, with 10 bases between. Germline CDR1 is SGHRS and CDR2 is YFSETQ. The CDR3 is made up of 15 amino acids. The sequence derives from a man younger than 35 in good health. The source material was memory CD4+ T cells sorted from blood. The subset here: CD45RA-negative fraction. The genes are TRBV5-1 and TRBJ1-4; possible D gene TRBD1, 5 bases. CDR3 DNA sequence: TGCGCCAGCAGCGGGACGGGTGCAACTAATGAAAAACTGTTTTTT. It specifies CASSGTGATNEKLFF.